These 13 T cell receptor beta chains originate from one sample sequenced in a study of T-cell reconstitution after alpha-beta-depleted transplantation in children. Preparing the TCRbeta library involved the use of unique molecular identifiers. One entry per CDR3 protein, called by TCRdb with MiXCR from the PCR reads. Here the sample spans around 400,000 distinct CDR3 sequences, about a tenth being singletons. This material consisted of PBMCs from the stem cell graft donor, taken from the stem cell graft. Receptors were obtained from a human donor who donated a stem cell graft to a child with acute myeloid leukemia.

This clonotype came up a few times. The chain couples TRBV5-5 to TRBJ2-1; D is tentatively TRBD1 or TRBD2 (6 bases each). V was trimmed by 0 bases and J by 15 bases, leaving 10 bases between them. The CDR3 sequence is 11 residues long. Germline CDR1 reads SGHKS; CDR2 reads YYEKEE (reference sequence). CDR3 in amino acids: CASSLEGGRFF. The CDR3 coding sequence is TGTGCCAGCAGCTTGGAAGGGGGGCGGTTCTTC. The entire variable domain, with the rest obtained from reference TRBV5-5 and TRBJ2-1, is as follows: DAGVTQSPTHLIKTRGQQVTLRCSPISGHKSVSWYQQVLGQGPQFIFQYYEKEERGRGNFPDRFSARQFPNYSSELNVNALLLGDSALYLCASSLEGGRFFGPGTRLTVL.

The chain couples TRBV20-1 to TRBJ2-3; 14 nucleotides agree with TRBD2. The CDR3 is 15 residues long. Trimming at V came to 7 bases and at J to 6 bases, leaving 9 bases not matched to a gene. The germline CDR1 and CDR2 sequences are DFQATT and SNEGSKA (reference sequence). The CDR3 reads CSVPPTSGRVDTQYF. For the CDR3, the DNA is TGCAGTGTCCCGCCGACTAGCGGGAGGGTGGATACGCAGTATTTT.

This clonotype was seen at least ten times. The genes are TRBV19 and TRBJ1-1; 10 nucleotides agree with TRBD1. With 8 bases clipped from V and 1 base from J, the junction kept 4 bases outside the gene matches. The CDR3 runs 14 residues. The V gene's germline CDR1 is LNHDA and CDR2 SQIVND (reference sequence). CDR3 residues: CASSRDRGNTEAFF. CDR3 in DNA: TGTGCCAGTTCAAGGGACAGGGGGAACACTGAAGCTTTCTTT.

The sample holds many counts of this clonotype. The chain links TRBV5-5 to TRBJ2-2, with D perhaps TRBD1 (6 bases). The V gene lost 2 bases and the J gene lost 4 bases, with 9 bases spanning the gap. This CDR3 contains 14 residues. CDR1 and CDR2 (germline): SGHKS, YYEKEE (reference sequence). The CDR3 coding sequence is TGTGCCAGCAGCTTACAGGGATTCACCGGGGAGCTGTTTTTT. It codes for CASSLQGFTGELFF. Using reference TRBV5-5 and TRBJ2-2 for the parts outside the CDR3, the full variable domain is DAGVTQSPTHLIKTRGQQVTLRCSPISGHKSVSWYQQVLGQGPQFIFQYYEKEERGRGNFPDRFSARQFPNYSSELNVNALLLGDSALYLCASSLQGFTGELFFGEGSRLTVL.

The chain is built from TRBV5-1 and TRBJ1-1; tentative D call: TRBD1 (6 bases). The ends were cut back, 4 bases at V and 1 base at J, with 11 bases in the middle. This CDR3 is built from 14 residues. CDR1 and CDR2 (germline): SGHRS, YFSETQ. CDR3 amino acids: CASSRMTGNTEAFF. CDR3 in DNA: TGCGCCAGCAGCAGGATGACAGGGAACACTGAAGCTTTCTTT. Supplemented by reference TRBV5-1 and TRBJ1-1, the full variable domain reads KAGVTQTPRYLIKTRGQQVTLSCSPISGHRSVSWYQQTPGQGLQFLFEYFSETQRNKGNFPGRFSGRQFSNSRSEMNVSTLELGDSALYLCASSRMTGNTEAFFGQGTRLTVV.

This clonotype came up many times. The chain combines TRBV27 with TRBJ1-1; the D is unclear. Germline-derived CDR1 and CDR2 are MNHEY and SMNVEV (reference sequence). This CDR3 has 15 residues. V was shortened by 1 base and J by 4 bases, with 13 bases between the two germline ends. The chain's CDR3 is CASSLWALPGTEAFF. CDR3 nucleotides: TGTGCCAGCAGTTTATGGGCCTTACCGGGCACTGAAGCTTTCTTT.

In this sample, this clonotype turned up many times. The chain has TRBV7-2 and TRBJ2-1; 14 bases fit TRBD2. The CDR3 is 14 amino acids. V shed 6 bases, J shed 10 bases, and the junction held 5 bases outside the gene matches. Germline V gene data show CDR1 as SGHTA and CDR2 as FQGNSA. The CDR3 region has the DNA TGTGCCAGCAGGACTAGCGGGAGGGCCGGCGAGCAGTTCTTC. Translating gives CASRTSGRAGEQFF.

The genes are TRBV5-5 and TRBJ2-6; the D call may be TRBD1 or TRBD2 (5 bases each). Trimming took 0 bases from V and 0 from J, leaving 7 bases between them. The CDR3 runs 16 residues. Germline-derived CDR1 and CDR2 are SGHKS and YYEKEE (reference sequence). The DNA for the CDR3 is TGTGCCAGCAGCTTGGAAGGGACCTCTGGGGCCAACGTCCTGACTTTC. Translating gives CASSLEGTSGANVLTF.

The rearrangement uses TRBV5-6 and TRBJ2-1; D could derive from TRBD1 or TRBD2 (5 bases each). Trimming left V 4 bases short and J 0 bases short, with 14 bases between. CDR1 is SGHDT, CDR2 YYEEEE, per germline. The CDR3 loop spans 16 amino acids. The CDR3 loop is CASSRDAGSSYNEQFF. CDR3 nucleotides: TGTGCCAGCAGCCGGGACGCAGGAAGCTCCTACAATGAGCAGTTCTTC.

This clonotype was seen a few times. This chain connects TRBV12-3 or TRBV12-4 to TRBJ1-1; D is unresolved. This CDR3 has 10 residues. Trimming cost V 6 bases and J 11 bases, with 10 bases left between them. This CDR3 reads CASSYRLAFF. CDR3 sequence (DNA): TGTGCCAGCAGCTACCGACTTGCTTTCTTT.

The chain couples TRBV5-1 to TRBJ2-7; D is ambiguous. CDR1 is SGHRS and CDR2 is YFSETQ in the germline V gene. The CDR3 covers 19 residues. Trimming took off 4 bases at V and 0 bases at J, with 26 bases between the two ends. This CDR3 is CASSPRPLRAVGTSYEQYF. CDR3 nucleotide sequence: TGCGCCAGCAGCCCTCGTCCGCTTCGCGCGGTCGGTACCTCCTACGAGCAGTACTTC.

V is TRBV20-1 and J is TRBJ2-7; the D gene could be TRBD1 or TRBD2 (6 bases each). Germline V CDR1 and CDR2: DFQATT, SNEGSKA (reference sequence). This CDR3 contains 14 residues. This chain's CDR3 is CCAREMGGSQEQYV. CDR3 DNA sequence: TGCTGCGCTAGAGAGATGGGGGGCTCGCAAGAGCAGTACGTC.

Only a few counts were recorded for this clonotype. V and J are TRBV6-2 or TRBV6-3 and TRBJ1-5; D unclear. This CDR3 has 14 residues. Germline assignment: CDR1 MNHEY and CDR2 SVGEGT. V lost 6 bases and J lost 3, with 12 bases in between. DNA for the CDR3: TGTGCCAGCAGCCTGGGGTCTCACAATCAGCCCCAGCATTTT. The encoded protein is CASSLGSHNQPQHF.